The 15 T cell receptor beta chains below all came from one sample that was sequenced in a study of cytomegalovirus exposure and HLA in healthy donors. Primers: 60 Vbeta forward and 13 Jbeta reverse. The assay was immunoSEQ multiplex PCR, and TCRdb's table has in-frame clones only and misses some. This table has some 120,000 clones, 55% to 65% appearing once. Sequencing was performed on PBMCs. Receptors were obtained from a woman aged 40 to 49 in good health and CMV-seropositive.

As to this clone: The junction and the germline gene differ at one end; a read error may be behind it. The V and J genes are TRBV19 and TRBJ2-1, with 9 bases lining up with TRBD1. CDR3 length: 16 amino acids. Germline V gene lookup returns CDR1 LNHDA and CDR2 SQIVND (reference sequence). CDR3 bases: TGTGCCAGTAGTCCTCCCCTACAGGGGGCGAACTTTACCTTTATCTTC. This translates into CASSPPLQGANFTFIF.

The chain carries TRBV5-8 and TRBJ2-3; 8 nucleotides agree with TRBD2. J lost 0 bases, V lost 0 bases, and 6 bases had no gene match. Germline V gene lookup returns CDR1 SGHTS and CDR2 YDEGEE. The CDR3 has 17 residues. The CDR3: CASSLALSSGSTDTQYF. CDR3 nucleotide sequence: TGTGCCAGCAGCTTGGCCCTTTCTAGCGGGAGCACAGATACGCAGTATTTT.

This chain links TRBV15 with TRBJ2-5; tentatively, D is TRBD2 (6 bases). Trimming shortened V by 0 bases and J by 3 bases, and 14 bases separated the two germline ends. Germline V gene lookup returns CDR1 LNHNV and CDR2 YYDKDF (reference sequence). This CDR3 has 16 amino acids. The CDR3 coding sequence is TGTGCCACCAGCAGAGATACGATGCCTAGCGAAGAGACCCAGTACTTC. Residues: CATSRDTMPSEETQYF.

This clone was seen only a few times. V and J are TRBV4-2 and TRBJ2-5; 7 nucleotides match TRBD1. Germline V gives CDR1 LGHNA, CDR2 YNFKEQ. The trim removed 5 bases at V and 1 base at J, leaving 1 base unmatched. There are 13 residues in the CDR3. CDR3 residues: CASSDRVQETQYF. The CDR3 coding sequence is TGTGCCAGCAGCGACAGGGTCCAAGAGACCCAGTACTTC.

This chain connects TRBV28 to TRBJ2-3, with 15 bases aligning to TRBD2. V shed 6 bases, J shed 1 base, and the junction held 8 bases outside the gene matches. This CDR3 region has 18 residues. Germline V gene lookup returns CDR1 MDHEN and CDR2 SYDVKM. The CDR3 DNA reads as TGTGCCAGCAGCTCCGGACTAGCGGGAGGGTGGGGCACAGATACGCAGTATTTT. This gives the protein CASSSGLAGGWGTDTQYF. Complete variable domain (other parts from reference TRBV28 and TRBJ2-3): DVKVTQSSRYLVKRTGEKVFLECVQDMDHENMFWYRQDPGLGLRLIYFSYDVKMKEKGDIPEGYSVSREKKERFSLILESASTNQTSMYLCASSSGLAGGWGTDTQYFGPGTRLTVL.

V usage is TRBV6-5 and J usage is TRBJ2-5, with D maybe TRBD1 (5 bases). Between the trimmed V and J ends, which lost 0 bases and 9 bases, there was a span of 5 bases. This CDR3 is 11 amino acids long. Germline assignment: CDR1 MNHEY and CDR2 SVGAGI. The CDR3 sequence: CASSYSGAQYF. CDR3 coding DNA: TGTGCCAGCAGTTACTCAGGGGCCCAGTACTTC.

CDR3 in amino acids: CSVDREQYF. In nucleotides, the CDR3 is TGCAGCGTTGACCGTGAGCAGTACTTC. V is TRBV29-1 and J is TRBJ2-7; D gene ambiguous. CDR1 SQVTM and CDR2 ANQGSEA come from the germline V gene. The CDR3 loop spans 9 amino acids. Trimming cost V 3 bases and J 7 bases, with 4 bases left between them.

CDR3 amino acids: CASSSGLAGVAYNEQFF. CDR3 DNA sequence: TGTGCCAGTAGTTCGGGACTAGCGGGAGTCGCCTACAATGAGCAGTTCTTC. The chain couples TRBV19 to TRBJ2-1, with 14 positions matching TRBD2. The CDR3 totals 17 residues. J was trimmed by 2 bases and V by 5 bases; bases with no gene match: 5. In germline, CDR1 is LNHDA, CDR2 SQIVND (reference sequence).

CDR3 DNA sequence: TGTGCCAGCAGGAGGCTGGGCGCGGGAGGACGCACAGATACGCAGTATTTT. Its translation: CASRRLGAGGRTDTQYF. The V and J genes are TRBV5-4 and TRBJ2-3; 8 nucleotides line up with TRBD2. V shed 5 bases and J 1 base; nucleotides not matched to a gene: 12. The CDR3 is made up of 17 amino acids. The germline gives CDR1 SGHNT, CDR2 YYREEE (reference sequence).

This chain joins TRBV2 and TRBJ2-1; D might be TRBD1 (6 bases). Trimming stripped 4 bases from V and 7 bases from J, with 14 bases between. CDR1 and CDR2 (germline): SNHLY, FYNNEI. The CDR3 is made up of 14 amino acids. The CDR3 spells CASSVRGSGNEQFF. The CDR3 DNA reads TGTGCCAGCAGTGTCAGGGGCAGTGGGAATGAGCAGTTCTTC.

The CDR3 protein is CASSLVGQGAGNTIYF. CDR3 DNA: TGTGCCAGCAGCTTAGTGGGACAGGGGGCTGGAAACACCATATATTTT. V and J are TRBV7-2 and TRBJ1-3; 11 bases fit TRBD1. The ends lost 1 base at V and 2 bases at J; junction bases unmatched: 1. Per germline, CDR1 SGHTA and CDR2 FQGNSA. CDR3 length: 16 residues.

There are a few counts of this clone. The chain has TRBV5-1 and TRBJ2-2; D not resolved. The germline V gene encodes CDR1 SGHRS and CDR2 YFSETQ. The CDR3 has 15 residues. Deletions cut 0 bases from V and 4 bases from J, with 10 bases between. The CDR3, as DNA: TGCGCCAGCAGCTTGGACTTCGCCGGCACCGGGGAGCTGTTTTTT. Protein product: CASSLDFAGTGELFF. Complete variable domain (other parts from reference TRBV5-1 and TRBJ2-2): KAGVTQTPRYLIKTRGQQVTLSCSPISGHRSVSWYQQTPGQGLQFLFEYFSETQRNKGNFPGRFSGRQFSNSRSEMNVSTLELGDSALYLCASSLDFAGTGELFFGEGSRLTVL.

This clone has only a few counts. This chain uses TRBV28 with TRBJ2-1; tentatively, D is TRBD2 (6 bases). Germline V gene data show CDR1 as MDHEN and CDR2 as SYDVKM. V was cut by 6 bases and J by 0 bases, with 9 bases left in between. The CDR3 runs to 14 residues. The CDR3 here is CASSYGSSYNEQFF. CDR3 in DNA: TGTGCCAGCAGCTACGGGAGCTCCTACAATGAGCAGTTCTTC.

In this sample, this clone turned up a few times. This sequence joins TRBV7-9 and TRBJ1-5, with 11 positions matching TRBD1. Germline V gene lookup returns CDR1 SEHNR and CDR2 FQNEAQ (reference sequence). V lost 4 bases to trimming and J lost 7 bases; unmatched junction nucleotides: 6. The CDR3 length is 15 residues. The CDR3 DNA reads as TGTGCCAGCAGCTACGGGACAGGGGGTAACCAGCCCCAGCATTTT. This codes for CASSYGTGGNQPQHF.

This chain links TRBV6-5 with TRBJ1-4; 7 nucleotides agree with TRBD1. Germline CDR1 and CDR2: MNHEY and SVGAGI. J was trimmed by 4 bases and V by 6 bases; bases with no gene match: 2. The CDR3 has 13 amino acids. The CDR3 region is CASRGDSNEKLFF. The CDR3 DNA reads TGTGCCAGCAGGGGGGACAGTAATGAAAAACTGTTTTTT.